Sequencing of this T cell receptor (beta chain) was carried out in a study of PD-1 blockade in classical Hodgkin lymphoma. In the study overall: A 3 mg/kg intravenous dose of nivolumab was received by patients every 2 weeks. Study observations and caveats: With respect to the repertoire differences, their causes, possibly disease activity or prior therapy, remain undefined. Any patient who commenced nivolumab under 1 year after ASCT was excluded.

The CDR3 contains 11 residues. Trimming shortened V by 5 bases and J by 7 bases, and 9 bases separated the two germline ends. The germline V gene encodes CDR1 SEHNR and CDR2 FQNEAQ (reference sequence). TCRdb's table, derived via immunoSEQ multiplex PCR, lists solely in-frame clones and lacks some. The table has about 13,000 clones, 80% seen once. On this clone itself: Antigen: not known.

Autologous stem cell transplantation was followed by relapse in every patient, and brentuximab vedotin exposure varied. Patients showed best responses of complete response, partial response or progressive disease. The source is a human donor with classical Hodgkin lymphoma. V is TRBV7-9 and J is TRBJ2-7; D not certain. The material sequenced was peripheral blood mononuclear cells (PBMCs), taken at baseline. CDR3 DNA: TGTGCCAGCAGCGTATTCGAGGAGCAGTACTTC. This gives the protein CASSVFEEQYF.